Given below is one TCR beta chain in context. The data derive from a study of CXCR3-negative and CXCR3-positive naive CD8 T cells. Germline loops: CDR1 SGHDT, CDR2 YYEEEE. The CDR3 contains 14 residues. It was by 5' RACE with UMI labels that the TRB cDNA libraries were prepared. For each CDR3 protein, TCRdb gives one entry from its re-call of the 5' RACE reads, without DNA. The listing contains 75,000 or so distinct CDR3 sequences. The clonotype originates from a human donor in good health. Some clones in this sample may be carry-over from other donors' samples. This chain connects TRBV5-6 to TRBJ1-3; TCRdb proposes TRBD1, but this gene call is untestable without DNA. Sample: naive CXCR3- CD8+ T cells from blood. This sample's subset: CD45RO-CCR7+CD27+CD95- naive CD8+ T cells lacking CXCR3 (TNR3-). CDR3 sequence: CASRRDRGSNTIYF. Together with reference TRBV5-6 and TRBJ1-3, the CDR3 gives the full variable domain: DAGVTQSPTHLIKTRGQQVTLRCSPKSGHDTVSWYQQALGQGPQFIFQYYEEEERQRGNFPDRFSGHQFPNYSSELNVNALLLGDSALYLCASRRDRGSNTIYFGEGSWLTVV.